This entry describes one T cell receptor (beta chain). The entry originates in a study of blood T cell repertoires in COVID-19. Whole-study context: Donors in the United States, Italy and Spain gave samples during acute or convalescent COVID-19.

The CDR3 consists of 14 residues. The V segment lost 6 bases and the J segment 0 bases; nucleotides outside the gene matches: 1. Germline assignment: CDR1 MRHNA and CDR2 SNTAGT. Generated by immunoSEQ multiplex PCR, the TCRdb table keeps only in-frame clones and is missing some. Among about 400,000 clones listed, around 87% were seen once. This TCR was sampled from a human donor in a cohort sampled during active COVID-19. The sample comprised peripheral blood. The chain links TRBV6-4 to TRBJ2-3; 9 positions agree with TRBD1. The CDR3 coding sequence is TGTGCCAGCAGCGGGACAGGGAGCACAGATACGCAGTATTTT. Its protein is CASSGTGSTDTQYF.